This T cell receptor (beta chain) was documented in a study of blood T cell repertoires in COVID-19. Trimming left V 0 bases short and J 7 bases short, with 10 bases between. Per germline, CDR1 MGHRA and CDR2 YSYEKL. The CDR3 runs 15 residues. Assay used: immunoSEQ multiplex PCR; TCRdb lists only in-frame clones, some missing. The table lists over 200,000 clones, 70% to 90% of them singletons. The clonotype was recovered from a young man who had recovered from COVID-19. The sample taken for sequencing was PBMCs or T cells enriched from blood (not recorded which). The chain has TRBV4-1 and TRBJ1-6; no firm D call. The CDR3 sequence: CASSQDLLPNSPLHF. The CDR3 DNA follows: TGCGCCAGCAGCCAAGATCTGCTACCGAATTCACCCCTCCACTTT.